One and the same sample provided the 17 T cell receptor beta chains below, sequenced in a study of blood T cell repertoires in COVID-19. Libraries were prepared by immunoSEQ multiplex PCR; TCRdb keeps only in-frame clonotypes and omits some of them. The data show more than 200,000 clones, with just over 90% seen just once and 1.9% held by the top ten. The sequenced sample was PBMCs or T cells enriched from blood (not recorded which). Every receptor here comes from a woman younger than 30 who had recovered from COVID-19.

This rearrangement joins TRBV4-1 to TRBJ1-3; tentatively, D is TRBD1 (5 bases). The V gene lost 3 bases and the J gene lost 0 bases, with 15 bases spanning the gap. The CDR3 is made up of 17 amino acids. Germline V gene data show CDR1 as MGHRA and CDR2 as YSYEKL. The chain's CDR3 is CASSQEGTRFSGNTIYF. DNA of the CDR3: TGCGCCAGCAGCCAGGAGGGGACGCGATTCTCTGGAAACACCATATATTTT.

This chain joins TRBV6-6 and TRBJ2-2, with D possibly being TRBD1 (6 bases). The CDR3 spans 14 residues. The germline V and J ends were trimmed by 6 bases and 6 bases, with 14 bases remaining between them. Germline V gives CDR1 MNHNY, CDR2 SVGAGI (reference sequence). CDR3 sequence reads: CASRSFDRPGELFF. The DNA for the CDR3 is TGTGCCAGCAGGTCGTTTGACAGGCCCGGGGAGCTGTTTTTT.

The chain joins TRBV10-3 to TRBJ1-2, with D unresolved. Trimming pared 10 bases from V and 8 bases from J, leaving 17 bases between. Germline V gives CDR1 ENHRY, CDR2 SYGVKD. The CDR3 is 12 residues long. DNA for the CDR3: TGTGCCAACCGTCTTGAAACGGGGGGCTACACCTTC. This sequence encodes CANRLETGGYTF.

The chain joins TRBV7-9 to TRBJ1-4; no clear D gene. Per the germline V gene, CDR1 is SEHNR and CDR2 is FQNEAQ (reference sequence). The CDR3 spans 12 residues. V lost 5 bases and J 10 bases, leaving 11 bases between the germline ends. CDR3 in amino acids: CASSPGLGKLFF. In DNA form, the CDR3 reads TGTGCCAGCAGCCCGGGGTTGGGAAAACTGTTTTTT.

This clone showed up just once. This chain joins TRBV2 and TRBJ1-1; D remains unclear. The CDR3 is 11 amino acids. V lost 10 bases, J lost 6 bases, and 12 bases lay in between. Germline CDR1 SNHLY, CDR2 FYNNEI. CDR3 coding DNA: TGTGCCACCCCGCGGGCACCTGAAGCTTTCTTT. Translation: CATPRAPEAFF.

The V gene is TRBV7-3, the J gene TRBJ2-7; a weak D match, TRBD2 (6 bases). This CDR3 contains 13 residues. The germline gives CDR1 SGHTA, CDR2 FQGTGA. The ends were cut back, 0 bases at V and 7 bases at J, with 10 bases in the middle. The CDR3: CASSLTVEGEQYF. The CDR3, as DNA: TGTGCCAGCAGCTTAACGGTGGAGGGGGAGCAGTACTTC.

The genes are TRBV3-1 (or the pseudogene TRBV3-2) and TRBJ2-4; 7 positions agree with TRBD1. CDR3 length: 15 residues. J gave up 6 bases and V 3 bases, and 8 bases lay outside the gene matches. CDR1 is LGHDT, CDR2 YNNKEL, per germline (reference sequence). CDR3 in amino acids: CASSHRDRIINIQYF. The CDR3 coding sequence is TGTGCCAGCAGCCACCGGGACAGAATAATAAACATTCAGTACTTC.

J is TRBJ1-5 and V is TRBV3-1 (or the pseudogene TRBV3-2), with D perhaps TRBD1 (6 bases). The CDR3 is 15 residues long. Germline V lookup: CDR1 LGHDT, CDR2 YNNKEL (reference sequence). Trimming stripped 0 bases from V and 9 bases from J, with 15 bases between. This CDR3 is CASSQDGGAGRPQHF. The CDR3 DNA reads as TGTGCCAGCAGCCAAGATGGGGGGGCGGGTAGGCCCCAGCATTTT.

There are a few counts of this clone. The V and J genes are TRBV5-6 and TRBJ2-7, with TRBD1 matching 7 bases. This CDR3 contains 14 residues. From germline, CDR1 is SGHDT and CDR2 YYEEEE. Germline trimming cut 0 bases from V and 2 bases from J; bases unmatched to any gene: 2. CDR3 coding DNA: TGTGCCAGCAGCTTGGGGCAGGGGGCCTACGAGCAGTACTTC. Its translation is CASSLGQGAYEQYF.

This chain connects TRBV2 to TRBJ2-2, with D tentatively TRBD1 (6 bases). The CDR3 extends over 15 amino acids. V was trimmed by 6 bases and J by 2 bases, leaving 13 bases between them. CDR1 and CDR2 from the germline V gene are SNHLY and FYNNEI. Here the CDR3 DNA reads TGTGCCAGCAGACGGACAGACTTAAACACCGGGGAGCTGTTTTTT. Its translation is CASRRTDLNTGELFF.

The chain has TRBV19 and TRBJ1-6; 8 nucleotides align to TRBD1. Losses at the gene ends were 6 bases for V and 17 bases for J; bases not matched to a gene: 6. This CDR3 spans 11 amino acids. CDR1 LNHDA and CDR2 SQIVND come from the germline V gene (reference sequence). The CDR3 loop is CASRTGGDFHF. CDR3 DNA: TGTGCCAGTAGAACAGGGGGGGACTTCCACTTT.

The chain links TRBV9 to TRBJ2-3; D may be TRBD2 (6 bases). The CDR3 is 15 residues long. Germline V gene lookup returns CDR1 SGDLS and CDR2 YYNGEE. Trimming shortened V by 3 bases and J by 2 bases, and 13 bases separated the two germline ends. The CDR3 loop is CASSGGGILTDTQYF. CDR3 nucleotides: TGTGCCAGCAGCGGAGGAGGGATCCTCACAGATACGCAGTATTTT.

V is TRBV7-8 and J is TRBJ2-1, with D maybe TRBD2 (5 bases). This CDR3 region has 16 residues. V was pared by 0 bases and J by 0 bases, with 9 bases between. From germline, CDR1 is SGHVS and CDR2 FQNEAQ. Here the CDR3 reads CASSLASRGSYNEQFF. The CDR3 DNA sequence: TGTGCCAGCAGCTTAGCCAGCCGGGGCTCCTACAATGAGCAGTTCTTC. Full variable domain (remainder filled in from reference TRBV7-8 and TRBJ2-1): GAGVSQSPRYKVAKRGQDVALRCDPISGHVSLFWYQQALGQGPEFLTYFQNEAQLDKSGLPSDRFFAERPEGSVSTLKIQRTQQEDSAVYLCASSLASRGSYNEQFFGPGTRLTVL.

Here the CDR3 reads CASSLGTGPNYGYTF. Written as DNA, the CDR3 is TGTGCCAGCAGCTTAGGGACAGGTCCCAACTATGGCTACACCTTC. The V and J genes are TRBV7-9 and TRBJ1-2; TRBD1 matches at 7 bases. J lost 2 bases, V lost 1 base, and 4 bases had no gene match. The germline gives CDR1 SEHNR, CDR2 FQNEAQ (reference sequence). The CDR3 is 15 residues long.

CDR3 loop: CASSLDRYNEQFF. In DNA form, the CDR3 reads TGTGCCAGCAGCTTAGATCGGTACAATGAGCAGTTCTTC. V gene TRBV7-2 combines with J gene TRBJ2-1; no firm D call. Germline V CDR1 and CDR2: SGHTA, FQGNSA. CDR3 length: 13 residues. V was cut by 1 base and J by 4 bases, with 5 bases left in between.

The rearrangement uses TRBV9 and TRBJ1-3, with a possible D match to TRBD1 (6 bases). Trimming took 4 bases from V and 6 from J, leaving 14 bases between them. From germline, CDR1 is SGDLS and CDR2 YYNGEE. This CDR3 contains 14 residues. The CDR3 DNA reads TGTGCCAGCAGCCCCCGAGGGGGAGAAAACACCATATATTTT. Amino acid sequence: CASSPRGGENTIYF.

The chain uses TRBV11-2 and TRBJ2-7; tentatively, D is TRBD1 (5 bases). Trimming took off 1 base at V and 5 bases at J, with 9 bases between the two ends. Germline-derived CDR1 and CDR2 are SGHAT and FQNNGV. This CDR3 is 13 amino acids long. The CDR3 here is CASSLGQGNEQYF. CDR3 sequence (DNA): TGTGCCAGCAGCTTAGGCCAGGGAAACGAGCAGTACTTC.